What follows is one T cell receptor beta chain and its context. It has no known antigen specificity. No qualities accompany the bases; no much larger clone lies one base away. Whole blood was collected in K2EDTA tubes by collaborating institutions according to the institutions' own protocols. For TCRbeta analysis, collaborator samples were shipped as frozen whole blood, as isolated PBMCs, or as DNA extracted from either sample type. The immunoSEQ Assay, a bias-controlled multiplex PCR, was used to amplify TCRbeta CDR3 regions from genomic DNA. Processing in the source paper ran as follows. Nucleated cell counts per sample were estimated from amplification of reference gene primers within the assay. Sequence reads were collapsed and filtered to measure the absolute abundance of every unique TCRbeta CDR3 rearrangement. For each sample, productive Simpson clonality was calculated as the square root of Simpson's diversity index over productive rearrangements. This is the immuneACCESS table as TCRdb keeps it, with only in-frame sequences that have V and J called. A part of the clones is gone; compared with another copy, unresolved V genes explain less than half, and the rest is unexplained. D and trimming were read from the DNA, whereas the V and J calls and clone size are those reported in that table. The sample data list some 110,000 clones, and under 90% of these were observed just once. More than 13% of the sample is in the top ten clones.

CDR1 and CDR2, looked up from the germline V gene (reference sequence), are LNHDA and SQIVND. Trimming accounts for 6 bases at V and 4 bases at J, while the number of junction bases matched to no gene is 5. Counted from cysteine to phenylalanine, this CDR3 has 14 amino acids. Only the CDR3 region is kept as DNA, spanning 42 bases read in frame from base 1. This sample was taken from a study of blood T cell repertoires in COVID-19 (dated by TCRdb to about 2020). Turning to the overall study: The collaborator samples originated in the United States, Italy and Spain and spanned the acute and convalescent phases of COVID-19. The prospective study material was composed of cDNA or gDNA derived from T cells, B-cell-depleted T cells, or PBMCs. Deeply sampled blood TCRbeta repertoires from subjects exposed to, actively infected with, or recovered from COVID-19 were included in the dataset. A freely available public database, intended as a resource for researchers studying the immune response to SARS-CoV-2, is where the repertoires were released. The samples were drawn from two sources: the first 160 participants of the ongoing ImmuneRACE study, and 1,254 subjects contributed by 6 global collaborators. Sample metadata almost always included a de-identified subject ID, COVID-19 status, age in years and sex. HLA class I and class II types, where available, came from metadata supplied by the sample provider rather than from assay-based typing. General study outcomes and caveats: The amount of clinical and demographic metadata varied by source and participant and was provided uncurated.

The receptor was derived from a woman aged 60-75 years with acute or convalescent COVID-19. The sequence links TRBV19 to TRBJ2-1; TRBD2 aligns with 8 central bases. Sample: peripheral blood. Here the CDR3 is given as CASRGLAGYNEQFF. Read as DNA, the sequence is TGTGCCAGTAGAGGGCTAGCGGGTTACAATGAGCAGTTCTTC.